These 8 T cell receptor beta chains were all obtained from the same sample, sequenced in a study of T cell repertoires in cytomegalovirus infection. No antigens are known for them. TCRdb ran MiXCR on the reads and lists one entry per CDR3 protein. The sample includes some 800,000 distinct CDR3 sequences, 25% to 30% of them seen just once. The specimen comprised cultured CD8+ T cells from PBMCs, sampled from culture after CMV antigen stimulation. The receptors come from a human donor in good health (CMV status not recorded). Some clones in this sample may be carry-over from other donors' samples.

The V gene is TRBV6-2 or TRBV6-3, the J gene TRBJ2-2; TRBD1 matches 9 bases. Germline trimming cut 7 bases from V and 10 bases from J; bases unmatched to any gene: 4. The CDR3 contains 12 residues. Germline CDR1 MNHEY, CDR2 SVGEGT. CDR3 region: CASTGDRVELFF. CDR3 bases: TGTGCCAGCACTGGGGACAGGGTGGAGCTGTTTTTT.

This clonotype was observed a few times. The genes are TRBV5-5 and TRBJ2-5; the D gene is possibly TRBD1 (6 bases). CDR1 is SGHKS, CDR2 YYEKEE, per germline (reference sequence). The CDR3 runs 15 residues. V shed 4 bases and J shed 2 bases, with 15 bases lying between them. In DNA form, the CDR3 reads TGTGCCAGCAGCCCCTCGACAGGATCACAAGAGACCCAGTACTTC. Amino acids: CASSPSTGSQETQYF. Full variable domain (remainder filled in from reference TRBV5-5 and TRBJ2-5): DAGVTQSPTHLIKTRGQQVTLRCSPISGHKSVSWYQQVLGQGPQFIFQYYEKEERGRGNFPDRFSARQFPNYSSELNVNALLLGDSALYLCASSPSTGSQETQYFGPGTRLLVL.

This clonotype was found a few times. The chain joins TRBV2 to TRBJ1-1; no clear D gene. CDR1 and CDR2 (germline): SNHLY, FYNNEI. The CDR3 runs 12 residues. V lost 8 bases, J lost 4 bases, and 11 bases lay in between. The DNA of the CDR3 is TGTGCCAGCCAACCTCCTCTCACTGAAGCTTTCTTT. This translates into CASQPPLTEAFF.

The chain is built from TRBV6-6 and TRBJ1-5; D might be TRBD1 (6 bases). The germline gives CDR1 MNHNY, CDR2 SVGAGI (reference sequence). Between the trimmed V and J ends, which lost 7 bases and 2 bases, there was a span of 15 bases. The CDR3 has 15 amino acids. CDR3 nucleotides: TGTGCCAGCACTGGCTACAGGGATGGCAATCAGCCCCAGCATTTT. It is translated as CASTGYRDGNQPQHF.

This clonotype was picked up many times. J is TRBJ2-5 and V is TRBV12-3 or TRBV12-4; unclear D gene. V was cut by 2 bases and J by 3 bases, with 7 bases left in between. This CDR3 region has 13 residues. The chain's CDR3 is CASSLPAEETQYF. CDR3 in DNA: TGTGCCAGCAGTTTACCGGCGGAAGAGACCCAGTACTTC.

Here the CDR3 reads CARSAGTGGYEQYV. The CDR3 DNA is TGTGCCAGGAGTGCGGGGACAGGAGGATACGAGCAGTACGTC. The chain carries TRBV12-3 or TRBV12-4 and TRBJ2-7, with TRBD1 matching 8 bases. V shed 9 bases and J 4 bases; nucleotides not matched to a gene: 11. The CDR3 is 14 amino acids.

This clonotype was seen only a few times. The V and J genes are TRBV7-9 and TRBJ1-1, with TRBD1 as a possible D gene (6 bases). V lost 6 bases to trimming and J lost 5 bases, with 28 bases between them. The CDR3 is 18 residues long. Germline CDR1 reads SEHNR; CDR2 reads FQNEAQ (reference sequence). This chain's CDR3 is CASRRPPLHQGRWTEAFF. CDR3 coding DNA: TGTGCCAGCAGGCGTCCCCCCCTCCACCAGGGGAGATGGACTGAAGCTTTCTTT. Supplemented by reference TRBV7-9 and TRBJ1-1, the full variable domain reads DTGVSQNPRHKITKRGQNVTFRCDPISEHNRLYWYRQTLGQGPEFLTYFQNEAQLEKSRLLSDRFSAERPKGSFSTLEIQRTEQGDSAMYLCASRRPPLHQGRWTEAFFGQGTRLTVV.

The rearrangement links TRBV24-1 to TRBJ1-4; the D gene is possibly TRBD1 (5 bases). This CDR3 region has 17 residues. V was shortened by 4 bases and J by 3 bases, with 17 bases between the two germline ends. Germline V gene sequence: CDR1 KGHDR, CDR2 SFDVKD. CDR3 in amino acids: CATSDPRDGYANEKLFF. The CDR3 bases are TGTGCCACCAGTGACCCCCGGGACGGGTACGCTAATGAAAAACTGTTTTTT.